A selection of T cell receptor beta chains follows, all from one sample in a study of CD8+CD57+ T cells in acquired aplastic anemia. Each CDR3 protein gets one entry after TCRdb re-called the reads with MiXCR. The table has 150,000 to 180,000 distinct CDR3 sequences, about 50% seen once. The sample was sorted CD4+, CD8+, or CD8+CD57+ T cells (not recorded which) from PBMCs. These receptors were collected from a human donor with aplastic anemia. The CDR3 runs from the conserved cysteine through the conserved F or W. D genes are given only for firm matches. Expanded clones get a size class; other rows say once, few or many, or leave the size out.

J	V	D	size	CDR3	DNA
TRBJ1-5	TRBV6-4	-	-	CASSDESGQPQHF	TGTGCCAGCAGTGACGAATCGGGTCAGCCCCAGCATTTT
TRBJ2-7	TRBV20-1	TRBD2	many	CSAPPSASGIAEQYF	TGCAGTGCCCCCCCCTCAGCTAGCGGGATTGCCGAGCAGTACTTC
TRBJ2-5	TRBV20-1	-	-	CSASPTSKQETQYF	TGCAGTGCTAGCCCCACCTCAAAGCAAGAGACCCAGTACTTC
TRBJ2-5	TRBV4-2	TRBD2	-	CASSKREWETQYF	TGTGCCAGCAGTAAGCGGGAGTGGGAGACCCAGTACTTC
TRBJ1-5	TRBV7-9	TRBD1	-	CASSNQGDQPQHF	TGTGCCAGCAGCAACCAGGGGGATCAGCCCCAGCATTTT
TRBJ1-1	TRBV7-9	-	many	CASSPGGHTEAFF	TGTGCCAGCAGCCCCGGGGGGCACACTGAAGCTTTCTTT
TRBJ2-5	TRBV4-1	TRBD2	-	CASSQPAGGQRETQYF	TGCGCCAGCAGCCAGCCGGCGGGGGGGCAGAGAGAGACCCAGTACTTC
TRBJ2-7	TRBV19	TRBD1	many	CASSQGATQSYEQYF	TGTGCCAGTTCGCAGGGGGCAACCCAATCCTACGAGCAGTACTTC
TRBJ2-5	TRBV20-1	-	-	CSARGRGETQYF	TGCAGTGCTAGGGGCAGGGGAGAGACCCAGTACTTC
TRBJ2-1	TRBV19	TRBD2	-	CASSIVAGELNEQFF	TGTGCCAGTAGTATAGTAGCGGGGGAGCTCAATGAGCAGTTCTTC
TRBJ1-2	TRBV27	-	few	CASSWGRNYGYTF	TGTGCCAGCAGTTGGGGCAGAAACTATGGCTACACCTTC
TRBJ1-2	TRBV10-3	TRBD1	many	CAISELQGEDYGYTF	TGTGCCATCAGTGAGCTGCAGGGGGAGGACTATGGCTACACCTTC
TRBJ2-7	TRBV4-2	-	many	CASSQVVAGTYEQYF	TGTGCCAGCAGCCAAGTGGTGGCAGGAACCTACGAGCAGTACTTC
TRBJ2-7	TRBV29-1	TRBD1	-	CSVGQSYEQYF	TGCAGCGTGGGACAGTCTTACGAGCAGTACTTC
TRBJ2-7	TRBV29-1	-	once	CSVTRAGEQYF	TGCAGCGTGACCCGGGCGGGCGAGCAGTACTTC
TRBJ1-6	TRBV15	-	-	CATSRDPPGGGNSPLHF	TGTGCCACCAGCAGAGATCCGCCAGGCGGGGGCAATTCACCCCTCCACTTT
TRBJ2-1	TRBV7-8	-	few	CASSPSGRAFF	TGTGCCAGCAGCCCATCGGGCCGGGCGTTCTTC
TRBJ2-7	TRBV29-1	-	many	CSVAQGRAEQYF	TGCAGCGTTGCGCAGGGTCGGGCCGAGCAGTACTTC
TRBJ2-7	TRBV25-1	TRBD1	few	CATFFGTGLDEQYF	TGTGCCACGTTCTTTGGGACAGGGTTGGACGAGCAGTACTTC
TRBJ1-2	TRBV29-1	-	many	CSVEDRDSVNYGYTF	TGCAGCGTTGAAGATAGGGATAGTGTAAACTATGGCTACACCTTC
TRBJ2-7	TRBV7-3	TRBD2	-	CASSFVAGGSYEQYF	TGTGCCAGCAGCTTTGTAGCGGGGGGGTCCTACGAGCAGTACTTC
TRBJ2-2	TRBV29-1	-	-	CSVEDWAGAGVSGELFF	TGCAGCGTTGAAGACTGGGCCGGTGCAGGGGTGTCCGGGGAGCTGTTTTTT
TRBJ2-7	TRBV27	TRBD2	-	CASSLSRLAASYEQYF	TGTGCCAGCAGTTTATCGAGACTAGCGGCCTCCTACGAGCAGTACTTC
TRBJ2-1	TRBV19	TRBD2	-	CASSKTSRVDEQFF	TGTGCCAGTAGTAAGACTAGCAGGGTCGATGAGCAGTTCTTC
TRBJ2-7	TRBV2	TRBD1	few	CASNQQGPLYEQYF	TGTGCCAGCAACCAACAGGGGCCGCTTTACGAGCAGTACTTC
TRBJ1-3	TRBV2	TRBD1	-	CASSAGQGMVNTIYF	TGTGCCAGCAGCGCAGGACAGGGGATGGTGAACACCATATATTTT
TRBJ2-7	TRBV28	TRBD2	-	CASCQFTDGEGYEQYF	TGTGCCAGCTGTCAGTTTACGGACGGGGAGGGCTACGAGCAGTACTTC
TRBJ1-2	TRBV4-3	-	many	CASSQDRQSLMVRYTF	TGCGCCAGCAGCCAAGACAGACAGTCCTTGATGGTCCGCTACACCTTC
TRBJ2-7	TRBV19	TRBD1	many	CASSTIRDRVNEQYF	TGTGCCAGTAGTACCATCCGGGACAGGGTAAACGAGCAGTACTTC
TRBJ2-1	TRBV10-3	-	-	CAISRPPAGSHNEQLF	TGTGCCATCAGCCGTCCGCCAGCGGGCTCCCACAATGAGCAGCTCTTC
TRBJ1-4	TRBV2	-	many	CATLGRVGEKLFF	TGTGCCACGCTTGGACGGGTTGGGGAAAAACTGTTTTTT
TRBJ1-1	TRBV20-1	TRBD1	-	CSASEGDRNTEAFF	TGCAGTGCTAGCGAGGGGGACAGGAACACTGAAGCTTTCTTT
TRBJ2-3	TRBV7-6	-	-	CASSTAWGSTDTQYF	TGTGCCAGCAGCACCGCGTGGGGGAGCACAGATACGCAGTATTTT
TRBJ2-5	TRBV20-1	-	few	CSASSSVAETQYF	TGCAGTGCTAGTAGTTCGGTAGCGGAGACCCAGTACTTC
TRBJ1-2	TRBV19	-	-	CASSTGSGGSYTF	TGTGCCAGTAGTACAGGGTCGGGGGGCAGCTACACCTTC
TRBJ2-2	TRBV29-1	TRBD1	-	CSVVGQGSGELFF	TGCAGCGTTGTTGGACAGGGGAGCGGGGAGCTGTTTTTT
TRBJ1-2	TRBV12-3/TRBV12-4	-	many	CASSLVAKADYGYTF	TGTGCCAGCAGTTTAGTAGCCAAGGCCGACTATGGCTACACCTTC
TRBJ1-2	TRBV7-9	-	-	CASIPSLFDYGYTF	TGTGCCAGCATCCCGTCACTTTTCGACTATGGCTACACCTTC
TRBJ1-3	TRBV7-6	TRBD1	-	CASSSRDRGDTIYF	TGTGCCAGCAGCTCTCGGGACAGGGGTGACACCATATATTTT
TRBJ2-2	TRBV24-1	-	many	CATVTSPGTGELFF	TGTGCCACCGTAACTAGCCCCGGGACCGGGGAGCTGTTTTTT
TRBJ1-2	TRBV29-1	-	-	CSAQHRTDYGYTF	TGCAGCGCCCAACACCGAACCGACTATGGCTACACCTTC